A single sample is the source of the 3 T cell receptor beta chains below, sequenced in a study of T cell responses to AZD1222 COVID-19 vaccine. Sequencing used immunoSEQ multiplex PCR; TCRdb keeps in-frame clones, though not all of them. This table holds more than 150,000 clones, under 95% found once. The specimen was peripheral blood, collected 28 days after the second AZD1222 dose. These receptors originate from an adult who received the AZD1222 COVID-19 vaccine.

The rearrangement links TRBV4-1 to TRBJ2-1; maybe TRBD1 (6 bases). The V and J ends lost 0 bases and 7 bases respectively, with 19 bases between them. The germline CDR1 and CDR2 sequences are MGHRA and YSYEKL. The CDR3 length is 17 residues. The CDR3 reads CASSQDMRAGDGNEQFF. CDR3 DNA: TGCGCCAGCAGCCAAGACATGAGAGCAGGGGATGGAAATGAGCAGTTCTTC.

The rearrangement links TRBV5-1 to TRBJ1-1; D unresolved. Between the trimmed V and J ends, which lost 1 base and 3 bases, there was a span of 4 bases. The germline CDR1 and CDR2 sequences are SGHRS and YFSETQ. The CDR3 runs 12 residues. The CDR3 protein is CASSLFDTEAFF. The CDR3 DNA is TGCGCCAGCAGCTTGTTTGACACTGAAGCTTTCTTT.

The gene calls are TRBV6-5 and TRBJ1-2, with D possibly TRBD1 on 5 matching bases. V lost 4 bases and J lost 5, with 11 bases in between. The germline V gene encodes CDR1 MNHEY and CDR2 SVGAGI. This CDR3 comprises 13 residues. The CDR3, as DNA: TGTGCCAGCAGTTGGAGGGACTCATATGGCTACACCTTC. Translated, it gives CASSWRDSYGYTF.